Listed here are 24 T cell receptor beta chains from one sample, sequenced in a study of T cell clones after liver transplantation. Measured with immunoSEQ multiplex PCR; TCRdb has only the in-frame clones, and not every one. The sample records 93,000 or so clones, around four fifths being singletons. This specimen consisted of CD4+ T cells from blood, obtained around 48 months after liver transplant. Source of these receptors: a human patient who received a liver transplant. The T cells may partly be graft donor cells.

The sample holds one count of this clone. The chain has TRBV27 and TRBJ2-1; 11 nucleotides align to TRBD1. This CDR3 is built from 16 residues. The germline V gene has CDR1 MNHEY and CDR2 SMNVEV (reference sequence). The ends lost 5 bases at V and 11 bases at J; junction bases unmatched: 14. CDR3 sequence (DNA): TGTGCCAGCAGTCCGCGGACAGGGGGCATTACAATGAAGCAGTTCTTC. It translates to CASSPRTGGITMKQFF.

This chain connects TRBV11-2 to TRBJ2-7, with no clear D. Germline V CDR1 and CDR2: SGHAT, FQNNGV. CDR3 length: 11 residues. The germline V and J ends were trimmed by 2 bases and 3 bases, with 2 bases remaining between them. CDR3 nucleotide sequence: TGTGCCAGCAGCTTACACTACGAGCAGTACTTC. Residues: CASSLHYEQYF.

This chain joins TRBV7-9 and TRBJ1-3, with D hard to call. V was pared by 1 base and J by 0 bases, with 7 bases between. Germline-derived CDR1 and CDR2 are SEHNR and FQNEAQ (reference sequence). The CDR3 sequence is 15 residues long. CDR3 region: CASSLDASSGNTIYF. In nucleotides, the CDR3 is TGTGCCAGCAGCTTAGACGCCAGCTCTGGAAACACCATATATTTT.

This sequence joins TRBV11-3 and TRBJ2-1, with D perhaps matching TRBD1 or TRBD2 (5 bases each). The germline V gene encodes CDR1 SGHNT and CDR2 YENEEA. Trimming took 4 bases from V and 2 from J, leaving 18 bases between them. The CDR3 extends over 17 amino acids. CDR3 in DNA: TGTGCCAGCAGCTCAGACCGTATAGGGACCCCCTACAATGAGCAGTTCTTC. This translates into CASSSDRIGTPYNEQFF.

The rearrangement links TRBV5-6 to TRBJ1-4; D is unclear. This CDR3 has 14 residues. CDR1 and CDR2 from the germline V gene are SGHDT and YYEEEE. Trimming left V 3 bases short and J 3 bases short, with 9 bases between. The CDR3 sequence is CASSSEVANEKLFF. CDR3 bases: TGTGCCAGCAGCTCTGAGGTGGCTAATGAAAAACTGTTTTTT.

The chain employs TRBV6-6 and TRBJ2-1, with 8 bases aligning to TRBD1. The CDR3 has 13 amino acids. The germline gives CDR1 MNHNY, CDR2 SVGAGI (reference sequence). Losses at the gene ends were 6 bases for V and 8 bases for J; bases not matched to a gene: 6. The CDR3 nucleotides read TGTGCCAGCAGACCAGGGGGCGGCGATGAGCAGTTCTTC. Translated, it gives CASRPGGGDEQFF.

V is TRBV18 and J is TRBJ2-7; D is uncertain. This CDR3 comprises 13 residues. The germline V gene encodes CDR1 KGHSH and CDR2 LQKENI. V lost 2 bases and J lost 4, with 9 bases in between. The CDR3: CASSPGITYEQYF. CDR3 nucleotide sequence: TGTGCCAGCTCACCAGGAATCACGTACGAGCAGTACTTC.

The chain is built from TRBV11-2 and TRBJ1-4; D is unclear. This CDR3 has 16 amino acids. Trimming shortened V by 3 bases and J by 2 bases, and 13 bases separated the two germline ends. Germline CDR1 and CDR2: SGHAT and FQNNGV. The CDR3 coding sequence is TGTGCCAGCAGCTTGTCTTCGGGCGCGACTAATGAAAAACTGTTTTTT. Its protein product is CASSLSSGATNEKLFF.

This chain joins TRBV7-8 and TRBJ2-7; D assignment may be TRBD1 or TRBD2 (5 bases each). Per the germline V gene, CDR1 is SGHVS and CDR2 is FQNEAQ. The CDR3 contains 15 residues. Trimming took off 4 bases at V and 5 bases at J, with 18 bases between the two ends. CDR3 amino acids: CASSYDDRGSNEQYF. The CDR3 DNA reads as TGTGCCAGCAGCTACGATGATCGGGGCTCGAACGAGCAGTACTTC. Based on the CDR3 plus reference TRBV7-8 and TRBJ2-7, the full variable domain is GAGVSQSPRYKVAKRGQDVALRCDPISGHVSLFWYQQALGQGPEFLTYFQNEAQLDKSGLPSDRFFAERPEGSVSTLKIQRTQQEDSAVYLCASSYDDRGSNEQYFGPGTRLTVT.

This clone has just a few counts. The V gene is TRBV7-9, the J gene TRBJ1-5; D is uncertain. The CDR3 has 13 residues. V lost 5 bases and J lost 4, with 9 bases in between. Germline V gene lookup returns CDR1 SEHNR and CDR2 FQNEAQ (reference sequence). In DNA form, the CDR3 reads TGTGCCAGCAGCGGGGATGGGAATCAGCCCCAGCATTTT. This encodes CASSGDGNQPQHF.

The rearrangement uses TRBV7-9 and TRBJ2-5; D is unresolved. There are 14 residues in the CDR3. Per germline, CDR1 SEHNR and CDR2 FQNEAQ (reference sequence). V was clipped by 2 bases and J by 1 base, with 8 bases between them. The CDR3 coding sequence is TGTGCCAGCAGCTTATCACGGTTCCAAGAGACCCAGTACTTC. Translation gives CASSLSRFQETQYF.

The chain has TRBV7-9 and TRBJ2-5, with D possibly being TRBD1 or TRBD2 (6 bases each). Trimming cost V 2 bases and J 4 bases, with 17 bases left between them. The CDR3 spans 16 residues. From germline, CDR1 is SEHNR and CDR2 FQNEAQ (reference sequence). DNA for the CDR3: TGTGCCAGCAGCTTATCGTCCCGGGGGCGAGGAGAGACCCAGTACTTC. Residues: CASSLSSRGRGETQYF.

The CDR3: CASSLMANTGELFF. The CDR3 DNA is TGTGCCAGCAGCTTAATGGCCAACACCGGGGAGCTGTTTTTT. The rearrangement joins TRBV7-3 to TRBJ2-2; D is uncertain. V was cut by 1 base and J by 2 bases, with 5 bases left in between. The CDR3 length is 14 residues. CDR1 SGHTA and CDR2 FQGTGA come from the germline V gene.

The chain carries TRBV5-1 and TRBJ2-1; TRBD2 aligns across 14 bases. The V and J ends lost 0 bases and 0 bases, in that order; junction bases with no gene match: 14. This CDR3 is built from 22 residues. Germline V lookup: CDR1 SGHRS, CDR2 YFSETQ. The CDR3 spells CASSLGGSRTSGRLSSYNEQFF. The CDR3 DNA reads TGCGCCAGCAGCTTGGGTGGGAGTAGGACTAGCGGGAGGCTTAGCTCCTACAATGAGCAGTTCTTC.

In DNA form, the CDR3 reads TGTGCCAGCAGTGTAGCACAGGGGGGGAACTCCTACGAGCAGTACTTC. It translates to CASSVAQGGNSYEQYF. The chain combines TRBV25-1 with TRBJ2-7, with D possibly being TRBD1 (8 bases). Between the trimmed V and J ends, which lost 4 bases and 0 bases, there was a span of 16 bases. Germline loops: CDR1 MGHDK, CDR2 SYGVNS. The CDR3 consists of 16 residues.

As DNA, the CDR3 is TGTGCCATCAGTGACCTGACTAGCGGGAGGAGCAATGAGCAGTTCTTC. It encodes CAISDLTSGRSNEQFF. The chain employs TRBV10-3 and TRBJ2-1, with 13 bases identical to TRBD2. With V trimmed by 3 bases and J by 6 bases, 5 bases remained unmatched. The germline gives CDR1 ENHRY, CDR2 SYGVKD. The CDR3 totals 16 residues.

This chain connects TRBV5-1 to TRBJ2-1, with D possibly being TRBD1 (6 bases). The germline V gene encodes CDR1 SGHRS and CDR2 YFSETQ. The V and J ends lost 0 bases and 1 base respectively, with 8 bases between them. The CDR3 consists of 15 residues. CDR3 nucleotides: TGCGCCAGCAGCTTGGACAGGGTATCCTACAATGAGCAGTTCTTC. This codes for CASSLDRVSYNEQFF.

V gene TRBV4-2 combines with J gene TRBJ2-6, with TRBD1 matching 9 bases. CDR3 length: 18 amino acids. J gave up 2 bases and V 0 bases, and 5 bases lay outside the gene matches. Germline assignment: CDR1 LGHNA and CDR2 YNFKEQ. The CDR3 coding sequence is TGTGCCAGCAGCCAAGACTTACAGGGGGCGGCTGGGGCCAACGTCCTGACTTTC. This codes for CASSQDLQGAAGANVLTF.

V gene TRBV5-1 combines with J gene TRBJ2-7; tentative D call: TRBD1 (5 bases). Germline CDR1 reads SGHRS; CDR2 reads YFSETQ. Trimming took 0 bases from V and 0 from J, leaving 16 bases between them. CDR3 length: 17 amino acids. The chain's CDR3 is CASSLVAGWVSSYEQYF. The CDR3 DNA is TGCGCCAGCAGCTTGGTCGCAGGGTGGGTCTCCTCCTACGAGCAGTACTTC.

The chain joins TRBV6-1 to TRBJ1-5; D is perhaps TRBD1 (6 bases). The CDR3 totals 13 residues. CDR1 and CDR2 (germline): MNHNS, SASEGT. Trimming took 4 bases from V and 4 from J, leaving 8 bases between them. The CDR3 region has the DNA TGTGCCAGCAGTGTCCAGGGGAATCAGCCCCAGCATTTT. Its protein is CASSVQGNQPQHF.

V and J are TRBV18 and TRBJ2-4; no firm D call. Trimming shortened V by 3 bases and J by 5 bases, and 20 bases separated the two germline ends. Germline lookup yields CDR1 KGHSH and CDR2 LQKENI. The CDR3 is 17 residues long. This chain's CDR3 is CASSPSNPPGGQNIQYF. The CDR3 DNA reads as TGTGCCAGCTCACCCTCCAATCCGCCCGGTGGCCAAAACATTCAGTACTTC.

V and J are TRBV6-6 and TRBJ2-2; TRBD1 matches at 8 bases. The CDR3 runs 14 residues. Trimming took 5 bases from V and 8 from J; bases not matched to a gene: 7. Germline assignment: CDR1 MNHNY and CDR2 SVGAGI (reference sequence). The CDR3 is CASSKATGAGELFF. The DNA for the CDR3 is TGTGCCAGCAGTAAAGCGACAGGGGCTGGGGAGCTGTTTTTT.

The chain couples TRBV19 to TRBJ2-3, with 7 bases lining up with TRBD1. The trim removed 7 bases at V and 0 bases at J, leaving 7 bases unmatched. CDR1 LNHDA and CDR2 SQIVND come from the germline V gene (reference sequence). The CDR3 has 15 residues. CDR3 in DNA: TGTGCCAGTATCTCCGGGACAGCGAGCACAGATACGCAGTATTTT. It is translated as CASISGTASTDTQYF.

The chain joins TRBV2 to TRBJ2-2; no clear D. Trimming pared 4 bases from V and 7 bases from J, leaving 7 bases between. The CDR3 has 12 residues. In germline, CDR1 is SNHLY, CDR2 FYNNEI. In nucleotides, the CDR3 is TGTGCCAGCAGTGTGGCCGTCGGGGAGCTGTTTTTT. The encoded protein is CASSVAVGELFF.